Following are 18 T cell receptor beta chains from one sample sequenced in a study of blood T cell repertoires in COVID-19. Sequencing used immunoSEQ multiplex PCR; TCRdb keeps in-frame clones, though not all of them. Of tens of thousands of clones listed, around 88% were seen once; the top ten hold almost 5.5%. Sequenced sample: peripheral blood. These TCRs come from a man in his sixties with acute or convalescent COVID-19.

The CDR3 coding sequence is TGTGCCAGCAGCCAAGAGGGCGTTCACACCGGGGAGCTGTTTTTT. Translation gives CASSQEGVHTGELFF. The genes are TRBV4-2 and TRBJ2-2; the D is unclear. Germline V gene lookup returns CDR1 LGHNA and CDR2 YNFKEQ. Trimming cost V 0 bases and J 3 bases, with 8 bases left between them. CDR3 length: 15 amino acids.

This clone was observed once. V usage is TRBV7-8 and J usage is TRBJ1-2; TRBD1 is a possible D gene (5 bases). The germline V and J ends were trimmed by 5 bases and 8 bases, with 18 bases remaining between them. This CDR3 is built from 14 residues. Per the germline V gene, CDR1 is SGHVS and CDR2 is FQNEAQ. CDR3 amino acids: CASSPVNGGSGYTF. The CDR3 nucleotides read TGTGCCAGCAGCCCCGTTAATGGGGGGAGCGGCTACACCTTC. Full variable domain (missing parts from reference TRBV7-8 and TRBJ1-2): GAGVSQSPRYKVAKRGQDVALRCDPISGHVSLFWYQQALGQGPEFLTYFQNEAQLDKSGLPSDRFFAERPEGSVSTLKIQRTQQEDSAVYLCASSPVNGGSGYTFGSGTRLTVV.

The V call is TRBV18, the J call TRBJ2-5, with 11 bases matching TRBD2. Germline assignment: CDR1 KGHSH and CDR2 LQKENI. The V and J ends lost 4 bases and 4 bases, in that order; junction bases with no gene match: 5. The CDR3 consists of 15 residues. The CDR3 sequence is CASSLLTSGGETQYF. The CDR3 nucleotides read TGTGCCAGCTCACTGCTCACTAGCGGGGGAGAGACCCAGTACTTC. The complete variable domain, with remaining parts taken from reference TRBV18 and TRBJ2-5, reads NAGVMQNPRHLVRRRGQEARLRCSPMKGHSHVYWYRQLPEEGLKFMVYLQKENIIDESGMPKERFSAEFPKEGPSILRIQQVVRGDSAAYFCASSLLTSGGETQYFGPGTRLLVL.

As DNA, the CDR3 is TGCAGCGTTCGACAAGCCAACACTGAAGCTTTCTTT. Translation gives CSVRQANTEAFF. V gene TRBV29-1 combines with J gene TRBJ1-1, with D unresolved. In germline, CDR1 is SQVTM, CDR2 ANQGSEA. V was clipped by 5 bases and J by 2 bases, with 9 bases between them. The CDR3 is 12 amino acids.

This chain joins TRBV3-1 (or the pseudogene TRBV3-2) and TRBJ1-5; 7 nucleotides agree with TRBD1. From germline, CDR1 is LGHDT and CDR2 YNNKEL (reference sequence). V lost 6 bases, J lost 4 bases, and 0 bases stayed unmatched. This CDR3 contains 12 residues. Here the CDR3 reads CASRQGNQPQHF. The CDR3 DNA reads as TGTGCCAGCAGACAGGGGAATCAGCCCCAGCATTTT.

The chain combines TRBV19 with TRBJ1-5; possible D gene TRBD1, 5 bases. In germline, CDR1 is LNHDA, CDR2 SQIVND (reference sequence). The V gene lost 3 bases and the J gene lost 9 bases, with 18 bases spanning the gap. The CDR3 is 15 residues long. CDR3 region: CASSIASGGTVPQHF. DNA of the CDR3: TGTGCCAGTAGTATTGCGAGTGGCGGGACGGTGCCCCAGCATTTT.

Here the CDR3 DNA reads TGTGCCAGTAGTACCGGGACATCAAGAAATGGCTACACCTTC. The encoded protein is CASSTGTSRNGYTF. The chain joins TRBV19 to TRBJ1-2, with a weak D call TRBD1 (6 bases). CDR3 length: 14 residues. V was cut by 4 bases and J by 6 bases, with 15 bases left in between. Germline lookup yields CDR1 LNHDA and CDR2 SQIVND (reference sequence). Full variable domain (remainder filled in from reference TRBV19 and TRBJ1-2): DGGITQSPKYLFRKEGQNVTLSCEQNLNHDAMYWYRQDPGQGLRLIYYSQIVNDFQKGDIAEGYSVSREKKESFPLTVTSAQKNPTAFYLCASSTGTSRNGYTFGSGTRLTVV.

The V call is TRBV2, the J call TRBJ1-2; a possible D gene is TRBD1 (6 bases). This CDR3 is 12 amino acids long. Trimming took 4 bases from V and 8 from J, leaving 11 bases between them. Germline V gene data show CDR1 as SNHLY and CDR2 as FYNNEI. The CDR3 DNA follows: TGTGCCAGCAGTGCAGGGGCAGGCGGCTACACCTTC. This sequence encodes CASSAGAGGYTF.

This clone showed up just once. The V call is TRBV19, the J call TRBJ1-4; D ambiguous. The CDR3 length is 17 residues. V was pared by 3 bases and J by 10 bases, with 24 bases between. Germline CDR1 LNHDA, CDR2 SQIVND (reference sequence). The CDR3 DNA sequence: TGTGCCAGTAGTATTGTTCGTGGAAAGATGACATTCGGAAAACTGTTTTTT. Protein: CASSIVRGKMTFGKLFF.

The chain combines TRBV2 with TRBJ1-5; D remains ambiguous. Germline assignment: CDR1 SNHLY and CDR2 FYNNEI. The CDR3 is 13 amino acids. V was cut by 6 bases and J by 5 bases, with 11 bases left in between. The CDR3 loop is CASREDGDQPQHF. In nucleotides, the CDR3 is TGTGCCAGCAGGGAGGACGGGGATCAGCCCCAGCATTTT.

The chain employs TRBV7-9 and TRBJ1-1; no definite D call. The ends were cut back, 2 bases at V and 7 bases at J, with 8 bases in the middle. This CDR3 contains 12 residues. Germline V gives CDR1 SEHNR, CDR2 FQNEAQ (reference sequence). The CDR3, as DNA: TGTGCCAGCAGCTTATTGACTGATGAAGCTTTCTTT. Its translation: CASSLLTDEAFF.

This chain joins TRBV6-5 and TRBJ2-1; 8 bases fit TRBD1. CDR3 size: 13 residues. Germline V lookup: CDR1 MNHEY, CDR2 SVGAGI. Losses at the gene ends were 8 bases for V and 3 bases for J; bases not matched to a gene: 3. The CDR3 DNA sequence: TGTGCCAGCGGACAGGGAGGCTACAATGAGCAGTTCTTC. It encodes CASGQGGYNEQFF.

The J gene is TRBJ2-7, the V gene TRBV27; 10 nucleotides align to TRBD1. With 7 bases clipped from V and 5 bases from J, the junction kept 5 bases outside the gene matches. CDR1 and CDR2 from the germline V gene are MNHEY and SMNVEV (reference sequence). The CDR3 has 13 residues. The CDR3 nucleotides read TGTGCCAGCATCGGGGGGACAGGGGACGAGCAGTACTTC. This encodes CASIGGTGDEQYF.

The CDR3 DNA follows: TGTGCCAGCAGCGCTCCGGGACATCTCTATGGCTACACCTTC. Its translation is CASSAPGHLYGYTF. The chain has TRBV6-2 or TRBV6-3 and TRBJ1-2, with D possibly TRBD1 on 6 matching bases. Trimming stripped 6 bases from V and 4 bases from J, with 15 bases between. The CDR3 totals 14 residues. Germline loops: CDR1 MNHEY, CDR2 SVGEGT.

The chain has TRBV10-2 and TRBJ1-1, with no clear D. Deletions cut 3 bases from V and 0 bases from J, with 17 bases between. This CDR3 has 17 amino acids. The germline V gene encodes CDR1 WSHSY and CDR2 SAAADI. This CDR3 is CASSDIMRRGVNTEAFF. In DNA, the CDR3 is TGCGCCAGCAGTGATATAATGAGACGGGGAGTGAACACTGAAGCTTTCTTT.

The V call is TRBV7-2, the J call TRBJ2-5; 8 nucleotides agree with TRBD1. V lost 0 bases to trimming and J lost 6 bases; unmatched junction nucleotides: 6. The CDR3 runs 15 residues. The germline gives CDR1 SGHTA, CDR2 FQGNSA. CDR3 nucleotides: TGTGCCAGCAGCTTAGCGACAGGGGCGGGAAAGACCCAGTACTTC. It is translated as CASSLATGAGKTQYF.

The V and J genes are TRBV6-5 and TRBJ2-5; D gene unclear. Trimming removed 0 bases from V and 5 bases from J, with 13 bases in between. This CDR3 contains 15 residues. Germline assignment: CDR1 MNHEY and CDR2 SVGAGI. The CDR3 region is CASSYSPQARETQYF. In DNA form, the CDR3 reads TGTGCCAGCAGTTACTCCCCGCAGGCCCGGGAGACCCAGTACTTC.

This clone was counted a few times. The genes are TRBV6-5 and TRBJ2-1, with D perhaps matching TRBD2 (7 bases). This CDR3 is 15 amino acids long. Germline V CDR1 and CDR2: MNHEY, SVGAGI. Trimming pared 5 bases from V and 10 bases from J, leaving 21 bases between. The CDR3 nucleotides read TGTGCCAGCAGTACAATTGGGGGGGCCGTGGGAGAGCAGTTCTTC. Translated, it gives CASSTIGGAVGEQFF.